These T cell receptor beta chains were read from a single sample in a study of blood T cell repertoires in COVID-19. Assay: immunoSEQ multiplex PCR; the TCRdb copy retains only in-frame clones and omits some. Of fewer than 130,000 clones listed, about 88% are singletons. The sample comprised peripheral blood. Every receptor here comes from a human donor in a cohort sampled during active COVID-19. Both conserved end residues are part of each CDR3. Each record gives: D gene, clone size, J gene, V gene, CDR3 protein, CDR3 DNA. A D gene is named only where the DNA matches it firmly. The listing skips clone size in some rows; elsewhere it reads once, few, many or a size class.

>TRBD1|few|TRBJ1-1|TRBV5-1
CASSLMAGGDTEAFF
TGCGCCAGCAGCTTGATGGCAGGGGGCGACACTGAAGCTTTCTTT
>-|-|TRBJ2-2|TRBV19
CASSPNMGIYTGELFF
TGTGCCAGTAGTCCGAACATGGGGATTTACACCGGGGAGTTGTTTTTT
>-|-|TRBJ1-5|TRBV4-2
CASSQEWGLQSNQPQHF
TGTGCCAGCAGCCAAGAGTGGGGACTTCAGAGCAATCAGCCCCAGCATTTT
>-|-|TRBJ1-2|TRBV28
CASSSSGEGYGYTF
TGTGCCAGCAGTTCCTCAGGGGAAGGCTATGGCTACACCTTC
>TRBD2|-|TRBJ2-2|TRBV7-2
CASSLGLAGESTGELFF
TGTGCCAGCAGCTTAGGGCTAGCGGGAGAGAGCACCGGGGAGCTGTTTTTT
>-|-|TRBJ1-4|TRBV5-1
CASTQGTTREKLFF
TGCGCCAGCACCCAGGGGACAACCCGTGAAAAACTGTTTTTT
>TRBD1|-|TRBJ2-3|TRBV5-1
CASSAPRDRGSDTQYF
TGCGCCAGCAGCGCGCCCCGGGACAGGGGATCAGATACGCAGTATTTT
>-|-|TRBJ2-6|TRBV3-1/TRBV3-2
CASSQDSAGANVLTF
TGTGCCAGCAGCCAAGACTCAGCTGGGGCCAACGTCCTGACTTTC
>TRBD2|-|TRBJ2-1|TRBV18
CASSATSGSRTYNEQFF
TGTGCCAGCTCAGCTACTAGCGGGAGTCGTACCTACAATGAGCAGTTCTTC
>-|-|TRBJ2-3|TRBV5-4
CASSLDGGGTDTQYF
TGTGCCAGCAGCTTGGACGGGGGAGGCACAGATACGCAGTATTTT
>-|once|TRBJ2-1|TRBV25-1
CASSPGGSSYNEQFF
TGTGCCAGCAGCCCCGGGGGTTCCTCCTACAATGAGCAGTTCTTC
>-|-|TRBJ1-1|TRBV29-1
CSVDLPPGLF
TGCAGCGTTGATTTACCCCCGGGACTTTTT
>-|-|TRBJ1-5|TRBV12-3/TRBV12-4
CASSLSSNQPQHF
TGTGCCAGCAGTTTGAGCAGCAATCAGCCCCAGCATTTT
>TRBD1|-|TRBJ2-5|TRBV9
CASSVERTGKETQYF
TGTGCCAGCAGCGTAGAGCGGACAGGGAAAGAGACCCAGTACTTC
>-|-|TRBJ2-2|TRBV5-4
CASSWGGRTGTGELFF
TGTGCCAGCAGCTGGGGCGGGAGGACAGGCACCGGGGAGCTGTTTTTT
>-|once|TRBJ2-4|TRBV10-3
CAISESVGGNIQYF
TGTGCCATCAGTGAGTCGGTGGGGGGAAACATTCAGTACTTC
>-|-|TRBJ1-2|TRBV28
CASSLSAGEGPGGYTF
TGTGCCAGCAGTTTATCTGCGGGTGAGGGTCCGGGGGGCTACACCTTC
>TRBD1|-|TRBJ1-6|TRBV5-3
CARSSGQGNNSPLHF
TGTGCCAGAAGCAGTGGACAGGGAAATAATTCACCCCTCCACTTT
>-|few|TRBJ2-1|TRBV10-1
CASSVGRLDEQFF
TGCGCCAGCAGTGTAGGGAGATTGGATGAGCAGTTCTTC
>-|-|TRBJ2-7|TRBV7-2
CASSPSQGYEQYF
TGTGCCAGCAGCCCCTCACAGGGATACGAGCAGTACTTC